This T cell receptor (beta chain) was obtained from a study of vaccination effects on CD4 cells after COVID-19. Study summary: Antigen-specific CD4+ T cells were expanded (with viral peptide pools) by the ViraFEST assay ahead of sequencing.

Profiled with immunoSEQ multiplex PCR; TCRdb holds only in-frame clones, not every one. Of tens of thousands of clones in the sample, about 81% were seen once. There are a few counts of this clone. Antigen specificity is unknown. Study-wide results and limits: Of the vaccine-induced clones from healthy vaccinees, merely 1 of 255 recognized common cold coronaviruses as well. Few convalescent patients, and no early post-infection timepoints, were available to the study.

The V end lost 3 bases, the J end lost 4 bases, and 15 bases lay between the germline ends. The germline V gene encodes CDR1 SNHLY and CDR2 FYNNEI. The CDR3 length is 15 residues. On day 10 of culture, CD4+ T cells were separated out. Of the BNT162b2 and mRNA-1273 vaccines, participants received two doses of one or the other. In the vaccine recipients, nucleocapsid antibodies were negative and there was no prior SARS-CoV-2 infection. The sample here was CD4+ T cells from PBMCs cultured without peptide, taken after COVID-19 vaccination. The rearrangement uses TRBV2 and TRBJ1-1; D gene ambiguous. The receptor's source is a human donor who received a COVID-19 vaccine. The CDR3 spells CASSEMGRGSTEAFF. The CDR3 DNA sequence: TGTGCCAGCAGTGAGATGGGCCGGGGAAGCACTGAAGCTTTCTTT.